The TCR beta chain under discussion was sequenced for a study of blood T cell repertoires in COVID-19. On the study more broadly: Some COVID-19 samples were acute and others convalescent; all came from the United States, Italy and Spain. In each case, the material was cDNA or gDNA derived from T cells, B-cell-depleted T cells, or PBMCs.

This clone has only a few counts. The authors' processing: It was from reference gene primer amplification that nucleated cell counts were estimated. The protocol was immunoSEQ multiplex PCR, while the TCRdb copy is restricted to in-frame clones and leaves out a portion. V and J calls and clone size follow that table, whereas D and trimming were derived from the DNA. The sample shows almost 200,000 clones, 86% of them seen only once. Between the trimmed V and J ends, which lost 1 base and 6 bases, there was a span of 24 bases. Germline V CDR1 and CDR2: MGHRA, YSYEKL. The CDR3 runs to 18 residues. The source of this sequence is a woman in her seventies with acute or convalescent COVID-19. The rearrangement links TRBV4-1 to TRBJ1-1; D might be TRBD1 (6 bases). The sequenced sample consisted of peripheral blood. The CDR3 sequence: CASSQAWPEANRVPEAFF. The DNA of the CDR3 is TGCGCCAGCAGCCAAGCTTGGCCGGAGGCAAACAGGGTCCCTGAAGCTTTCTTT.